The TCR beta chain described here comes from a study of vaccination effects on CD4 cells after COVID-19. Looking at the study overall: Post-vaccine sample collection fell at a median of 72 days after the second dose.

TCRdb's copy holds only in-frame clones and misses some; the assay was immunoSEQ multiplex PCR. Of around 60,000 clones listed, 73% were seen once; the top ten hold around 1.2%. The sample holds a few counts of this clone. What it binds is unknown. Viral peptide pool expansion of antigen-specific CD4+ T cells preceded sequencing in the ViraFEST assay. CD4+ T cell isolation took place after approximately 11 days of culture. Either the mRNA-1273 or the BNT162b2 vaccine was given to participants as two doses. PBMC cultures contained two million cells per well, approximately 11 IU/ml IL-2 and roughly 10 ug/ml peptides. Germline V gene lookup returns CDR1 MNHEY and CDR2 SVGAGI. The CDR3 is 15 amino acids. V gave up 7 bases and J gave up 2 bases; unmatched junction bases: 9.

This TCR was recovered from a human donor who received a COVID-19 vaccine. The rearrangement links TRBV6-5 to TRBJ2-7; TRBD1 matches at 9 bases. The sample here was CD4+ T cells from PBMCs cultured with HCoV-229E spike peptides, taken after COVID-19 vaccination. The CDR3 sequence is CASTASGQGAYEQYV. The CDR3, as DNA: TGTGCCAGCACAGCTTCGGGACAGGGAGCCTACGAGCAGTACGTC.